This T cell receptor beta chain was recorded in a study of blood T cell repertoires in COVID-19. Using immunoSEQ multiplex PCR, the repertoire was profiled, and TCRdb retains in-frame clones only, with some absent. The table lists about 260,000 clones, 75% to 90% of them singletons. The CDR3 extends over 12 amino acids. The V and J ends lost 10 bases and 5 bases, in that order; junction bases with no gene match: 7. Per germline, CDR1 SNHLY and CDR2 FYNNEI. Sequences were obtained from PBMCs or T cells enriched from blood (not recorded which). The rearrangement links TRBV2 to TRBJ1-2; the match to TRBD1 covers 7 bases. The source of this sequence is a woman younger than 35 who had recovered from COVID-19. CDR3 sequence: CAIPGQTYGYTF. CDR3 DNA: TGTGCCATTCCGGGACAGACTTATGGCTACACCTTC.